A selection of T cell receptor beta chains follows, all from one sample in a study of blood T cells in healthy people across ages. MiXCR, run by TCRdb on the 5' RACE reads, gives a single entry per CDR3 protein. The data contain fewer than 950,000 distinct CDR3 sequences, about 53% of them singletons. Source material: blood. Receptors originate from a man older than 75 in good health. Both conserved end residues are part of each CDR3. The D gene is left open where the match is weak. Some rows mark clone size as missing; the rest say once, few, many or name a class of expanded clone.

clone size | J gene | D gene | V gene | CDR3 protein | CDR3 DNA
NA | TRBJ1-1 | NA | TRBV3-1 | CASSQIWAPNTEAFF | TGTGCCAGCAGCCAGATATGGGCGCCGAACACTGAAGCTTTCTTT
NA | TRBJ2-3 | NA | TRBV2 | CATRGPADTQYF | TGTGCCACCAGAGGCCCGGCGGATACGCAGTATTTT
once | TRBJ2-3 | TRBD1 | TRBV7-7 | CASSRTGESTDTQYF | TGTGCTAGCAGCAGAACAGGGGAAAGCACAGATACGCAGTATTTT
few | TRBJ2-5 | TRBD1 | TRBV20-1 | CSATPDRDEQYF | TGCAGTGCTACGCCGGACAGGGATGAGCAGTACTTC
few | TRBJ2-3 | TRBD2 | TRBV6-5 | CASSYSTSGSSRYAYF | TGTGCCAGCAGTTACTCGACTAGCGGGAGTAGCAGATACGCGTATTTT
NA | TRBJ2-3 | NA | TRBV13 | CASSYRGQYAYF | TGTGCCAGCAGTTACCGGGGGCAATACGCGTATTTT
NA | TRBJ2-7 | TRBD1 | TRBV28 | CASSVHRGRAYEQYF | TGTGCCAGCAGTGTACACAGGGGCCGCGCCTACGAGCAGTACTTC
few | TRBJ2-5 | TRBD1 | TRBV10-3 | CAISETGGRETQYF | TGTGCCATCAGTGAGACAGGGGGCCGGGAGACCCAGTACTTC
NA | TRBJ2-7 | TRBD1 | TRBV29-1 | CSVVRDSSYEQYF | TGCAGCGTTGTCCGGGACAGTTCCTACGAGCAGTACTTC
once | TRBJ1-1 | NA | TRBV18 | CASSSMILREANTEAFF | TGTGCCAGCTCATCAATGATTCTCAGGGAGGCGAACACTGAAGCTTTCTTT
NA | TRBJ2-3 | TRBD2 | TRBV10-3 | CAISESTLAGPTDTQYF | TGTGCCATCAGTGAGTCGACACTAGCGGGCCCCACAGATACGCAGTATTTT
NA | TRBJ2-7 | NA | TRBV21-1 | CANSRTSGRARPSYEQYF | TGTGCCAACAGTCGGACTAGCGGGAGGGCCCGACCAAGCTACGAGCAGTACTTC
many | TRBJ2-5 | TRBD2 | TRBV20-1 | CSATTSGRGETQYF | TGCAGTGCTACAACTAGCGGGAGGGGGGAGACCCAGTACTTC
few | TRBJ1-2 | NA | TRBV20-1 | CSASDVANYGYTF | TGCAGTGCTTCGGACGTAGCTAACTATGGCTACACCTTC
few | TRBJ2-2 | NA | TRBV28 | CASSLPNTGELFF | TGTGCCAGCAGTTTACCGAACACCGGGGAGCTGTTTTTT
NA | TRBJ2-5 | TRBD1 | TRBV5-1 | CASSLVGSGGGETQYF | TGCGCCAGCAGCTTGGTAGGGTCAGGGGGCGGAGAGACCCAGTACTTC
NA | TRBJ2-3 | TRBD2 | TRBV7-2 | CASSLHSASGRVDTQYF | TGTGCCAGCAGCTTACATTCGGCTAGCGGGAGGGTCGATACGCAGTATTTT
few | TRBJ2-1 | NA | TRBV29-1 | CSLGDNEQFF | TGCAGCCTGGGGGACAATGAGCAGTTCTTC
NA | TRBJ1-1 | NA | TRBV29-1 | CSVEDPGGEAFF | TGCAGCGTTGAAGATCCGGGCGGTGAAGCTTTCTTT
NA | TRBJ2-1 | NA | TRBV27 | CASSFDRFGNEQFF | TGTGCCAGCAGTTTTGACAGATTCGGCAATGAGCAGTTCTTC
few | TRBJ1-2 | NA | TRBV5-1 | CASSLSTGFYGYTF | TGCGCCAGCAGCTTGTCCACAGGGTTCTATGGCTACACCTTC
once | TRBJ1-1 | TRBD1 | TRBV29-1 | CSGDRATTEAFF | TGCAGCGGGGACAGGGCTACAACTGAAGCTTTCTTT
NA | TRBJ1-5 | TRBD1 | TRBV5-1 | CASSPGTGRYQPQHF | TGCGCCAGCAGCCCGGGGACAGGTCGGTATCAGCCCCAGCATTTT
NA | TRBJ2-5 | NA | TRBV4-1 | CASSQDLTALGTQYF | TGCGCCAGCAGCCAAGATCTGACAGCCTTAGGGACCCAGTACTTC
NA | TRBJ2-1 | TRBD2 | TRBV7-3 | CASRGSGLAGDQFF | TGTGCCAGCAGGGGCTCGGGACTAGCGGGAGACCAGTTCTTC
NA | TRBJ2-5 | TRBD2 | TRBV20-1 | CSARGGSGEETQYF | TGCAGTGCTAGAGGGGGTAGCGGGGAAGAGACCCAGTACTTC
NA | TRBJ2-6 | NA | TRBV20-1 | CSAGVGGANVLTF | TGCAGTGCTGGGGTAGGAGGGGCCAACGTCCTGACTTTC
NA | TRBJ2-7 | NA | TRBV28 | CASSTNLQGKAYEQYF | TGTGCCAGCAGTACCAACCTCCAGGGGAAGGCCTACGAGCAGTACTTC
few | TRBJ2-7 | NA | TRBV25-1 | CASSTGRPYEQYF | TGTGCCAGCAGTACAGGGAGACCCTACGAGCAGTACTTC